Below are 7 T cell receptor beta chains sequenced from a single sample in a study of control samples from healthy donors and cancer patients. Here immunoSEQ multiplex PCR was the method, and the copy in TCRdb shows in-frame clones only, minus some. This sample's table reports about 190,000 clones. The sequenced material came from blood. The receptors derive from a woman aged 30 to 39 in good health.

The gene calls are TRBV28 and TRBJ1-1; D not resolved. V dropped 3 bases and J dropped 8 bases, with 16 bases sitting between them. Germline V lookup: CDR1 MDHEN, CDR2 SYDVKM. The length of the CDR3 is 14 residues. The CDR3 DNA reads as TGTGCCAGCAGTTTCCCAGGAAGGGCAGTCGAAGCTTTCTTT. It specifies CASSFPGRAVEAFF.

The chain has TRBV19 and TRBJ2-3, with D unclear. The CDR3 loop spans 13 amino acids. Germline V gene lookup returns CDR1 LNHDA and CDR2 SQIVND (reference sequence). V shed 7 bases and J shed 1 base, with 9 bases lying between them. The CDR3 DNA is TGTGCCAGTATGAGGCAGGGCACAGATACGCAGTATTTT. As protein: CASMRQGTDTQYF. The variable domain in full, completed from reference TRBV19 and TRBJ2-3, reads DGGITQSPKYLFRKEGQNVTLSCEQNLNHDAMYWYRQDPGQGLRLIYYSQIVNDFQKGDIAEGYSVSREKKESFPLTVTSAQKNPTAFYLCASMRQGTDTQYFGPGTRLTVL.

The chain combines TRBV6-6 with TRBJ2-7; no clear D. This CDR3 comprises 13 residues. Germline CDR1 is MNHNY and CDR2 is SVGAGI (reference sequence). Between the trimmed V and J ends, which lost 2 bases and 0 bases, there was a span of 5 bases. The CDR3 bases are TGTGCCAGCAGTTACGGGGACTCCTACGAGCAGTACTTC. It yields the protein CASSYGDSYEQYF.

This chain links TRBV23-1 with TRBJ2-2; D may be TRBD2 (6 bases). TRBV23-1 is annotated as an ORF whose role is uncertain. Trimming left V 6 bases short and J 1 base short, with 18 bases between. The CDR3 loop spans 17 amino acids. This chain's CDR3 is CASRLWSGTENTGELFF. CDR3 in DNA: TGCGCCAGCAGGTTATGGTCCGGGACTGAGAACACCGGGGAGCTGTTTTTT.

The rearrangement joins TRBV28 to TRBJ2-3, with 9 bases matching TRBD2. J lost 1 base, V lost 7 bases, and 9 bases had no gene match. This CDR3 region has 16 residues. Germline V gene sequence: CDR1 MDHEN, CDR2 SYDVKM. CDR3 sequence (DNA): TGTGCCAGCAACGCGGGGGGGACCTTCCGCACAGATACGCAGTATTTT. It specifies CASNAGGTFRTDTQYF.

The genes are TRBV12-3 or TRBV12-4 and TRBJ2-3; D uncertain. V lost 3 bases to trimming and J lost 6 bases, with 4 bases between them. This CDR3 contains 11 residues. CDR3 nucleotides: TGTGCCAGCAGTTTCTCCGATACGCAGTATTTT. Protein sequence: CASSFSDTQYF.

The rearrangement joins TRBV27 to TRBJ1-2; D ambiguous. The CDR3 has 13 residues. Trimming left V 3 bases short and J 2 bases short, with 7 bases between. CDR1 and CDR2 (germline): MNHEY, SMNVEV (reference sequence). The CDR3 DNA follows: TGTGCCAGCAGTTTGGGGATCAACTATGGCTACACCTTC. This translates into CASSLGINYGYTF.